This T cell receptor beta chain was found in a study of cytomegalovirus exposure and HLA in healthy donors (dated by TCRdb to about 2017). Study-level background: In an earlier analysis of some 610 of the donors, around 290 Gb of sequence data and 117 million unique TCR beta sequences from approximately 180 million T cells were reported. High-throughput TCR immunosequencing, statistical association of individual TCRs with disease status, and machine learning were combined to predict cytomegalovirus infection status. Among about 400 genotyped donors of the cohort, an average of around 250,000 unique TCR beta nucleotide sequences was sequenced per donor, of which about 18% were non-productive. A later genetic analysis took genome-wide SNP genotypes for about three fifths of the 666 donors and used that subset as a discovery cohort. An early release that covered some 640 HLA-typed donors contained about 300 gigabases of sequencing data and 80 million or so unique TCR sequences. The study was designed to test whether signatures of past pathogen exposure could be identified by cataloging public T cell receptors. The study used immunosequencing to profile the T cell repertoires of more than 650 subjects and linked those repertoires to cytomegalovirus serostatus. Both class I and class II loci were covered by HLA typing, at four-digit resolution. An earlier analysis of fewer than 750 of the donors used high-throughput TCR beta sequencing to judge whether each TCR beta V gene segment behaved as functional or pseudogenic. Typing coverage varied by locus: roughly 620-640 donors for A, B, C, DRB1 and DQB1; roughly 510 for DQA1; approximately 570 for DPA1; approximately 490 for DPB1. Every repertoire in the discovery cohort had been generated on one and the same sequencing platform. A later analysis re-examined previously published TCR beta repertoires from roughly 720 donors and added high-resolution HLA genotyping to investigate patterns of TCR occurrence. Alongside the repertoire data, information on donor age, sex, ethnicity and CMV serostatus was compiled. In addition to the first cohort of approximately 670 subjects, a separate validation cohort of approximately 110 different subjects was used. About 5 DR-DQ haplotypes were handled as single units for association and clustering, since linkage in the cohort was strong. Of the approximately 400 genotyped donors, approximately 81% were placed in the genetic ancestry cluster associated with self-reported Caucasian donors. Rather than drawing on any new phenotypic data, the later analysis identified candidate immune exposures from TCR beta sequences and the way those sequences occurred across donors. What the work shows at the level of the full study, not this receptor alone: HLA typing was unavailable for some donors at each locus, so association tests used only the typed subset. A later analysis reported that several top co-occurrence clusters appeared linked to parvovirus B19, influenza, CMV and Epstein-Barr virus. A further reported finding was that TCR beta sequences accurately predicted the HLA-A and HLA-B alleles for most subjects in the first cohort. In both the original and validation cohorts, the classifier was reported to diagnose cytomegalovirus status with high specificity and sensitivity. Correlated functional status among segregating V segments might reflect linkage disequilibrium, but an unknown experimental factor could not be ruled out. Most TCR sequences were observed very rarely across donors, whereas some public TCRs were present in many individuals. CMV serostatus was the only immune exposure information available for the cohort. In a later analysis, some 17,000 TCR beta sequences were associated with specific HLA alleles at a false discovery rate of 0.05. A cluster of highly shared sequence variants was judged likely to represent a technical artifact of the sequencing pipeline. Compared with equally common non-associated chains, HLA-associated TCR beta chains in a later analysis were more clonally expanded and had lower generation probabilities. When HLA alleles, especially DR and DQ, strongly co-occurred, attributing TCR associations to individual alleles was difficult. According to a later analysis, most CMV-associated TCR beta chains appeared to be HLA-restricted, and the HLA associations seemed to be driven largely by CMV exposure. Because the 87-base-pair reads could not distinguish some IMGT-functional V segments, including TRBV6-2 and TRBV6-3, those segments were excluded. In a later analysis, the rate of TCR association differed among HLA loci, with DRB1 alleles having the most associated TCRs and HLA-C alleles having the fewest. A later genetic analysis associated a missense DCLRE1C variant with V-gene and J-gene trimming of TCR beta chains, and an independent cohort replicated the association. The cohort was sequenced for TCR beta chains only, and without alpha or paired-chain data the features that could be detected were limited. In vitro tests confirmed that a few of the cytomegalovirus-associated TCR beta chains recognize cytomegalovirus antigens. According to a later genetic analysis, donors in an Asian-associated ancestry cluster had fewer N-insertions in productive TCRs than the approximately 650-donor mean. The authors suggested that the approach could potentially be extended to other disease states and immunological phenotypes. An earlier analysis of roughly 570 of the donors showed that most TCR beta V segments appeared in productive rearrangements either about 87% or about 30% of the time, which broadly matched IMGT annotations. The study listed approximately 150 TCR beta chains as associated with cytomegalovirus. Because counts were too low, more than 15 rarely observed V segments, including chromosome 9 orphons, were left out of the earlier analysis of some 640 of the donors. Presence/absence analyses assumed roughly uniform sequencing depth across donors, an assumption that may not hold.

The cohort comprised several hundred healthy bone marrow donors. All cohort members were sampled while nominally healthy, although unrecorded immune exposures were likely present. The donor was CMV seropositive and was included in the group of approximately 310 seropositive cohort members. A peripheral blood sample was provided by each donor, and peripheral blood mononuclear cells were used for TCR beta sequencing. The Qiagen DNeasy Blood Extraction Kit was used to extract genomic DNA from the blood cell samples. Trimming takes 3 bases from V and 4 bases from J, and the germline ends sit 11 bases apart. The CDR3 runs 13 amino acids, cysteine and phenylalanine included. Of the read, only the CDR3 DNA is kept; its 39 bases are in frame from base 1. CDR1 and CDR2 (SGHNT, YYREEE) derive from the germline V gene (reference sequence). Details on this clone: No antigen is known for it. No base qualities exist here, and no much larger clone lies one base off it.

The protocol used for the library was the immunoSEQ multiplex PCR assay. The multiplex PCR relied on a mix of 60 forward primers for TCR Vbeta segments and 13 reverse primers for TCR Jbeta segments. Amplification of the CDR3 region of rearranged TCR beta genes was performed with a multiplex PCR assay on genomic DNA. The Illumina HiSeq System was used to sequence the amplified TCR beta libraries as 87-base-pair reads. In the authors' own workflow: A later analysis counted about 80 million unique TCR beta chains across the 666 repertoires, and approximately 11 million of these chains were shared by at least two donors. A nearest-neighbor algorithm error-corrected the raw reads and collapsed the reads into unique sequences, merging closely related sequences to remove PCR and sequencing errors. To assign V, D and J gene segments, CDR3 sequences were aligned to IMGT reference sequences. For a sequence to be retained, a match of at least six nucleotides was required to both a V gene segment and a J gene segment. A rearrangement counted as productive if the CDR3 had no stop codons and remained in frame with V and J, and every other rearrangement counted as non-productive. CDR3 was defined according to IMGT convention as the region running from the second conserved V-encoded cysteine to the conserved J-encoded phenylalanine. The earlier analysis of some 540 of the donors excluded any sequence lacking an unambiguous match to a single V gene segment. An earlier analysis of 450 to 650 of the donors called V segments functional above 56.7% productive rearrangements and segregating when the between-donor standard deviation exceeded 5%. A statistical classification framework was developed to diagnose cytomegalovirus status using the catalog of TCR beta chain sequences. V and J gene assignment, in a later analysis, came from comparing TCR nucleotide sequences with IMGT/GENE-DB human TR gene sequences. Using the TCRdist pipeline, a later analysis assigned CDR3 sequences along with most-parsimonious VDJ recombination scenarios. A later analysis defined each TCR beta chain by its CDR3 amino acid sequence plus V-gene family, and excluded reads lacking a unique V-gene family. A later analysis removed 592 highly shared, low-generation-probability nucleotide sequences to deal with suspected cross-contamination and a sequencing artifact. For each public chain, a later analysis derived a clonal expansion index from normalized ranks of inferred template counts within each repertoire. A later analysis computed generation probabilities with a VDJ recombination model fitted to out-of-frame rearrangements, and checked the results against IGoR. Hypergeometric tests were used in a later analysis to score TCR-TCR, TCR-HLA and TCR-CMV co-occurrence, with a repertoire-size bias correction applied to the TCR pairs. A later analysis estimated false discovery rates by permuting HLA or CMV assignments 20 times. In a later analysis, co-occurring TCRs were grouped using DBSCAN, and TCRdist sequence similarity was added for clustering within HLA-allele-positive subsets. Repertoires with fewer than 30,000 or more than 120,000 public chains, plus five repertoires with anomalous nucleotide sharing, were excluded from co-occurrence clustering. The table was pulled from immuneACCESS by TCRdb, which kept in-frame rearrangements only. Such tables lose some clones; where checked, under half of the loss comes from unresolved V genes, and the rest has no known cause. That table gives V, J and clone size, and the DNA gave D and trimming. For this sample the table gives under 250,000 clones, of which 79% were detected only once. The ten largest account for nearly 4.5% of the sample.

Sequencing was done on a sample of PBMCs. This sequence originates from a woman aged 25-40 years in good health and CMV-seropositive. The V gene is TRBV5-4 and the J gene is TRBJ2-7; TRBD2 might be the D gene, on 6 matching bases. The DNA sequence is TGTGCCAGCAGCTCGAGGAGGGGTTACGAGCAGTACTTC. Its coded protein is CASSSRRGYEQYF.